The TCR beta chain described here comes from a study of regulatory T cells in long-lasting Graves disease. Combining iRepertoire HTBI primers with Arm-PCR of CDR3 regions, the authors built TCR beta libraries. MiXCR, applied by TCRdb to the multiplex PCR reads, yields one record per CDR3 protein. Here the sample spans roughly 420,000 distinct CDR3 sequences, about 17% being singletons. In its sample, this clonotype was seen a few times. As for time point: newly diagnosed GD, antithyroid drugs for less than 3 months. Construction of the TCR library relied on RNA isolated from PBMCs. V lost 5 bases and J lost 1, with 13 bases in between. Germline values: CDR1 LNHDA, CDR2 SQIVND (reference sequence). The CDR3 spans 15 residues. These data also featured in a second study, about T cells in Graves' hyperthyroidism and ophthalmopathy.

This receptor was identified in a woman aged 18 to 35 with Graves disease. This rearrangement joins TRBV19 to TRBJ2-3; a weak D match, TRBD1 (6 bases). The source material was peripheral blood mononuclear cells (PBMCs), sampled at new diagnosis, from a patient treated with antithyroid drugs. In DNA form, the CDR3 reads TGTGCCAGTAGTCGTCGGACAGACCGCACAGATACGCAGTATTTT. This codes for CASSRRTDRTDTQYF.